This TCR beta chain was profiled in a study of cytomegalovirus exposure and HLA in healthy donors. This CDR3 has 16 residues. Germline V CDR1 and CDR2: LGHNT, FRNRAP. V gave up 2 bases and J gave up 1 base, with 15 bases separating them. This PCR relied on a set of 60 Vbeta primers and 13 Jbeta primers. The table came from immunoSEQ multiplex PCR; TCRdb's copy has only in-frame clones and leaves some out. The table lists some 120,000 clones, 80% of them singletons, with about 2.5% in the top ten. Sequencing input: PBMCs. This TCR was recovered from a man aged 30 to 45 in good health and CMV-seronegative. The chain has TRBV12-5 and TRBJ2-7; TRBD2 might be the D (5 bases). The CDR3 reads CASGLTVGLGSYEQYF. In nucleotides, the CDR3 is TGTGCTAGTGGTTTGACCGTCGGACTGGGTTCCTACGAGCAGTACTTC.